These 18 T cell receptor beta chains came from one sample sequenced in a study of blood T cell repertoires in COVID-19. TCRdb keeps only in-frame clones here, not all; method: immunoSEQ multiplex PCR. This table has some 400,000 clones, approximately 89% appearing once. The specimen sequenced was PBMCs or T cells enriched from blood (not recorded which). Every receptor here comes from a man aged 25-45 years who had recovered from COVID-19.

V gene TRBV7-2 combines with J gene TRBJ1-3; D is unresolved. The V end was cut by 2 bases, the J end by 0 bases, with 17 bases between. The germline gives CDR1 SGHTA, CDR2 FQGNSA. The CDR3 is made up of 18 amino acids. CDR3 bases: TGTGCCAGCAGCTTATTTTCGTCGTTTTCGGGCTCTGGAAACACCATATATTTT. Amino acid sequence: CASSLFSSFSGSGNTIYF.

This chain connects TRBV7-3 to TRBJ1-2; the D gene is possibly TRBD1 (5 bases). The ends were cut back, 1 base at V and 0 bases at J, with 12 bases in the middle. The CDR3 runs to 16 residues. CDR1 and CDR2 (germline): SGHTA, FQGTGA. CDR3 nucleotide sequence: TGTGCCAGCAGCTTAATCAAAAAGGGGACTAACTATGGCTACACCTTC. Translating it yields CASSLIKKGTNYGYTF.

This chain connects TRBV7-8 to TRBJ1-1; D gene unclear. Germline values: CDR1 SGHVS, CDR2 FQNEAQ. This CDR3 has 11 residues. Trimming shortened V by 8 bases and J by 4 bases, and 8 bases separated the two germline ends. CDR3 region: CASGRSTEAFF. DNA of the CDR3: TGTGCCAGCGGCCGGAGCACTGAAGCTTTCTTT.

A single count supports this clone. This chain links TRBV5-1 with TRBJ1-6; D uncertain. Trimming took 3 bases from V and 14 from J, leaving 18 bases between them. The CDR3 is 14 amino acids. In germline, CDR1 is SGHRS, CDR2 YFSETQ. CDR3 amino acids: CASSSGSQLGTLHF. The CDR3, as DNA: TGCGCCAGCAGCTCGGGGTCCCAATTGGGGACCCTCCACTTT.

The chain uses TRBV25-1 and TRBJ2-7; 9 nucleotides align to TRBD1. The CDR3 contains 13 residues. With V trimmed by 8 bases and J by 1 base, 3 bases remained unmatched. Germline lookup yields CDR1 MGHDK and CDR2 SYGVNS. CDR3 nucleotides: TGTGCCAGCTATGGACAGGGGTCCTACGAGCAGTACTTC. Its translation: CASYGQGSYEQYF.

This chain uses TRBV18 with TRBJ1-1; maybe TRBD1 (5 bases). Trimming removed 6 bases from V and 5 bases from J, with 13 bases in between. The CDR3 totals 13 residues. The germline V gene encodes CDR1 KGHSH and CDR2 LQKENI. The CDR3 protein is CASSLGRATEAFF. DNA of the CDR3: TGTGCCAGCTCCCTCGGCAGGGCGACTGAAGCTTTCTTT.

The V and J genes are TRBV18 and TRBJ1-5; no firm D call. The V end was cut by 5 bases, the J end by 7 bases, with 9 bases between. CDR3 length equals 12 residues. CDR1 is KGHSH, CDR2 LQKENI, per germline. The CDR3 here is CASSLSGQPQHF. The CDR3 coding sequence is TGTGCCAGCTCATTATCGGGGCAGCCCCAGCATTTT.

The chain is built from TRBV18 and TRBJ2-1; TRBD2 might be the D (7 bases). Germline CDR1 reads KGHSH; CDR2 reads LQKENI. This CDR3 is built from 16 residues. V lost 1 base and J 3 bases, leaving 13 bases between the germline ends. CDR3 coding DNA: TGTGCCAGCTCACCACTGGTGGGGGGGCGCTACAATGAGCAGTTCTTC. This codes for CASSPLVGGRYNEQFF.

The CDR3 nucleotides are TGTGCCAGCAGCCAAGATATGCGACTAGCGGGGGGTTACTCCTACGAGCAGTACTTC. As protein: CASSQDMRLAGGYSYEQYF. This chain connects TRBV4-2 to TRBJ2-7; the match to TRBD2 covers 13 bases. Trimming removed 0 bases from V and 0 bases from J; junction bases left unmatched: 8. Germline lookup yields CDR1 LGHNA and CDR2 YNFKEQ. The CDR3 is made up of 19 amino acids.

The CDR3 DNA follows: TGTGCCACCAGCAGCGACAGGGGGCTAAGTCAGCCCCAGCATTTT. This codes for CATSSDRGLSQPQHF. The chain links TRBV15 to TRBJ1-5; 10 bases line up with TRBD1. CDR1 LNHNV and CDR2 YYDKDF come from the germline V gene (reference sequence). The CDR3 spans 15 residues. With V trimmed by 3 bases and J by 6 bases, 5 bases remained unmatched.

The CDR3 loop reads CASSSSQETQYF. In nucleotides, the CDR3 is TGTGCCAGCAGCTCCTCCCAAGAGACCCAGTACTTC. The J gene is TRBJ2-5, the V gene TRBV11-2; D remains unclear. In germline, CDR1 is SGHAT, CDR2 FQNNGV. Trimming left V 4 bases short and J 1 base short, with 4 bases between. The CDR3 extends over 12 amino acids.

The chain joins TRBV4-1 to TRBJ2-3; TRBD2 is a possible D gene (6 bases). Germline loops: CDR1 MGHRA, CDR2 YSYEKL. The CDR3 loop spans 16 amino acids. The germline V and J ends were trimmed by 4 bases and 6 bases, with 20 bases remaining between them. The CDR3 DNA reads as TGCGCCAGCAGCCTGGGGAGGAGCTTTTACCCCGATACGCAGTATTTT. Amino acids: CASSLGRSFYPDTQYF.

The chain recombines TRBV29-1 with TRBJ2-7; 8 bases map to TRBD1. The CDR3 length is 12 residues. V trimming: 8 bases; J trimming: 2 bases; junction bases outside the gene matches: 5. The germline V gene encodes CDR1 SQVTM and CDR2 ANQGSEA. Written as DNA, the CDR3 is TGCAGCATAGGGACAGGTCCCTACGAGCAGTACTTC. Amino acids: CSIGTGPYEQYF.

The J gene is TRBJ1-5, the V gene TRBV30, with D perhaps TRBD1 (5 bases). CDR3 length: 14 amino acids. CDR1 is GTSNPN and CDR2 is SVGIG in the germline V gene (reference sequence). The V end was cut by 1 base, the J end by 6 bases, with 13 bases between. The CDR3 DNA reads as TGTGCCTGGAGTGCGGGGGTTGATAGTCAGCCCCAGCATTTT. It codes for CAWSAGVDSQPQHF. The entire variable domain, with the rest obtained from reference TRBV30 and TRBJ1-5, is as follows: SQTIHQWPATLVQPVGSPLSLECTVEGTSNPNLYWYRQAAGRGLQLLFYSVGIGQISSEVPQNLSASRPQDRQFILSSKKLLLSDSGFYLCAWSAGVDSQPQHFGDGTRLSIL.

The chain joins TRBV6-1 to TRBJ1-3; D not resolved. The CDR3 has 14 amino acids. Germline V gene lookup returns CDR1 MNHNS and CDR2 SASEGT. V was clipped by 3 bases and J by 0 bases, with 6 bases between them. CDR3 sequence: CASSDRSSGNTIYF. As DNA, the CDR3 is TGTGCCAGCAGTGACAGAAGCTCTGGAAACACCATATATTTT.

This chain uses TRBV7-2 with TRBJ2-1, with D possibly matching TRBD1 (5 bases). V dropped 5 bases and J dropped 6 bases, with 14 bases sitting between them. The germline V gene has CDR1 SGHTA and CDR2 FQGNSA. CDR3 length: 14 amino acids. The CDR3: CASSRMGQFNEQFF. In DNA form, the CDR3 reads TGTGCCAGCAGCCGGATGGGGCAATTCAATGAGCAGTTCTTC.

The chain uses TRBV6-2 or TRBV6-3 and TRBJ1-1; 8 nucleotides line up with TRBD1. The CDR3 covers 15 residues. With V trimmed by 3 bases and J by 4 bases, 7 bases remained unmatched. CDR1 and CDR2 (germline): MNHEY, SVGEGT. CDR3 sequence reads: CASSYPRTGITEAFF. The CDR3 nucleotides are TGTGCCAGCAGTTATCCGAGGACAGGGATCACTGAAGCTTTCTTT.

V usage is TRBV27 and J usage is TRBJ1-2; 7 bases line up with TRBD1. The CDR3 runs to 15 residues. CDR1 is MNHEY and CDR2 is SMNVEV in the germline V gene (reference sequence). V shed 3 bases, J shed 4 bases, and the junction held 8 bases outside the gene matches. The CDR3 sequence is CASSLRGRQGYGYTF. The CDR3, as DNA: TGTGCCAGCAGTTTGAGGGGGCGACAGGGCTATGGCTACACCTTC.